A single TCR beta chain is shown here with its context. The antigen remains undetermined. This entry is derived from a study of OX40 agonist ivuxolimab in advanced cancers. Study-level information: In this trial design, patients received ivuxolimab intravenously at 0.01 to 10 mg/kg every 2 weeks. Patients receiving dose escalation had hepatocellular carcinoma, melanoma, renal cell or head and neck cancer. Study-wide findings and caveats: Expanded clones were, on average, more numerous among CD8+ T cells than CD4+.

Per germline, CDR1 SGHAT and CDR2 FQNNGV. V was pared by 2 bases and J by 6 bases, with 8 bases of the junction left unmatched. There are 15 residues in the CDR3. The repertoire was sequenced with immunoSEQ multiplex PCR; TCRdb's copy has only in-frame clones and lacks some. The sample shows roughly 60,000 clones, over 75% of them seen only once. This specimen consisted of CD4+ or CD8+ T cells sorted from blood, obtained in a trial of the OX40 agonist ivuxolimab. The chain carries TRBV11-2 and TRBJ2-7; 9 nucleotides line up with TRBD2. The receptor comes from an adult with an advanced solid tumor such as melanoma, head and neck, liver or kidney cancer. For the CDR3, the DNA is TGTGCCAGCAGCTTACTCCAGCGGGGGGTACGCGAGCAGTACTTC. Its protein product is CASSLLQRGVREQYF.